This note documents a single T cell receptor (beta chain) sequence. Its specificity is unknown. The CDR3 covers 17 residues. The germline CDR1 and CDR2 sequences are SNHLY and FYNNEI. V lost 4 bases and J 0 bases, leaving 16 bases between the germline ends. Primers included in the PCR were 60 Vbeta and 13 Jbeta primers. Libraries were prepared by immunoSEQ multiplex PCR; TCRdb keeps only in-frame clonotypes and omits some of them. This sample has 150,000 to 200,000 clones, with about 79% found just once. This sample was included in a study of cytomegalovirus exposure and HLA in healthy donors. Across the whole study: About 180 million T cells yielded roughly 100 million unique TCR beta sequences, as an earlier analysis found. Study results and caveats: Sequencing depth roughly uniform across donors was assumed in presence/absence analyses. In a later analysis, CMV-associated beta chains were mostly HLA-associated, it appeared.

Sequenced: PBMCs. The chain is built from TRBV2 and TRBJ1-5; D is ambiguous. This clonotype was obtained from a man aged 50-59 years in good health and CMV-seropositive. The CDR3 nucleotides are TGTGCCAGCAGTGTAAGAGGGAACTCCTATAGCAATCAGCCCCAGCATTTT. Protein: CASSVRGNSYSNQPQHF.